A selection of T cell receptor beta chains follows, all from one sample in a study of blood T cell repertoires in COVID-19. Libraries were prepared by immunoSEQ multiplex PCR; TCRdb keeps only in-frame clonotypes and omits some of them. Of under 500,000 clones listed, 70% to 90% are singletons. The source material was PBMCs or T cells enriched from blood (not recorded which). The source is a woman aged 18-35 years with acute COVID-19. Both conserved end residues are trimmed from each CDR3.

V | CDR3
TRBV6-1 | ASSDLDSTPLSNQPQH
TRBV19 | ASSSSGGYNEQF
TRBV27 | ASGTDYGYT
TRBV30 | ALDRVNEQF
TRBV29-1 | SVEDRFRGEQY
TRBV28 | ASTDGQGEKLF
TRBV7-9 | ASSPGTGENQPQH
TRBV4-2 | ASTVGLAGNNEQF
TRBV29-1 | SVGGVLGYT
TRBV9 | ASSTPRPGRGQTTTSSYNEQF
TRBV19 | ASSIVRQGNYGYT
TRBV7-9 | ASSIGTFYEQY
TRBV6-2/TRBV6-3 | ASSRRGLANYEQY
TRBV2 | ASSGRVGQPQH